Shown below are 19 T cell receptor beta chains from a single sample sequenced in a study of cytomegalovirus exposure and HLA in healthy donors. Repertoires were generated with immunoSEQ multiplex PCR, while TCRdb's copy carries only in-frame clones and drops some. Among under 200,000 clones listed, less than 90% were seen once. The source material was PBMCs. These receptors all come from a woman younger than 35 in good health and CMV-seronegative.

This chain links TRBV7-3 with TRBJ2-1; TRBD1 is a possible D gene (6 bases). CDR3 length: 14 residues. The V gene lost 11 bases and the J gene lost 0 bases, with 14 bases spanning the gap. Germline loops: CDR1 SGHTA, CDR2 FQGTGA. CDR3 sequence (DNA): TGTGCCCGGACGACAGGCAGCTCCTACAATGAGCAGTTCTTC. Amino acid sequence: CARTTGSSYNEQFF.

V gene TRBV7-8 combines with J gene TRBJ1-6; TRBD1 agrees at 7 bases. V lost 0 bases and J lost 10; bases outside the gene matches: 12. Per the germline V gene, CDR1 is SGHVS and CDR2 is FQNEAQ. The CDR3 is made up of 17 amino acids. The CDR3 here is CASSLAEGLTGRSPLHF. DNA of the CDR3: TGTGCCAGCAGCTTAGCGGAGGGTTTGACAGGGCGCTCACCCCTCCACTTT.

This chain uses TRBV30 with TRBJ1-5; no firm D call. The ends were cut back, 1 base at V and 2 bases at J, with 12 bases in the middle. Looked up from germline, CDR1 is GTSNPN and CDR2 is SVGIG (reference sequence). This CDR3 spans 15 amino acids. CDR3 nucleotides: TGTGCCTGGAGTGATCTGGGCTGGGGCAATCAGCCCCAGCATTTT. Amino acid sequence: CAWSDLGWGNQPQHF.

The chain combines TRBV6-1 with TRBJ1-1; D perhaps matches TRBD1 (5 bases). Deletions cut 6 bases from V and 3 bases from J, with 17 bases between. The CDR3 covers 15 residues. Germline CDR1 reads MNHNS; CDR2 reads SASEGT. The CDR3 is CASSTSRGEDTEAFF. For the CDR3, the DNA is TGTGCCAGCAGCACTTCCAGAGGGGAGGACACTGAAGCTTTCTTT.

This clone occurred once. The chain carries TRBV12-2 and TRBJ2-1; the table's D gene call, TRBD1, was not cross checked with the DNA. TRBV12-2 is tagged as a pseudogene. The CDR3 consists of 16 residues. The CDR3 DNA reads as TGTGCAAGTCGCACTCAGGGGTCGGCCTCCTACAATGAGCAGTTCTTC. This translates into CASRTQGSASYNEQFF.

V and J are TRBV6-5 and TRBJ1-1; a weak D match, TRBD1 (5 bases). The germline V gene has CDR1 MNHEY and CDR2 SVGAGI. The V end was cut by 6 bases, the J end by 1 base, with 9 bases between. The CDR3 is made up of 13 amino acids. CDR3 in amino acids: CASRLQANTEAFF. DNA of the CDR3: TGTGCCAGCAGATTACAGGCGAACACTGAAGCTTTCTTT.

The chain has TRBV29-1 and TRBJ1-1; D not resolved. Looked up from germline, CDR1 is SQVTM and CDR2 is ANQGSEA. The V end lost 6 bases, the J end lost 11 bases, and 13 bases lay between the germline ends. CDR3 size: 10 residues. The CDR3 reads CSVLPLTAFF. The CDR3 coding sequence is TGCAGCGTCCTACCCCTTACGGCTTTCTTT.

The rearrangement uses TRBV7-8 and TRBJ2-1; 7 nucleotides agree with TRBD1. Germline V gives CDR1 SGHVS, CDR2 FQNEAQ. The junction had 11 bases not matched to a gene; V was cut back by 5 bases and J by 1 base. The CDR3 has 17 residues. CDR3 in DNA: TGTGCCAGCAGCCCCAAGACAGGGAAAAGGTCCTACAATGAGCAGTTCTTC. Its protein product is CASSPKTGKRSYNEQFF.

The rearrangement joins TRBV18 to TRBJ1-2; D not resolved. The length of the CDR3 is 15 residues. V shed 3 bases and J shed 8 bases, with 19 bases lying between them. Germline V gene data show CDR1 as KGHSH and CDR2 as LQKENI. CDR3 protein: CASSPLRDVRRGYTF. CDR3 DNA: TGTGCCAGCTCACCGCTGAGGGATGTGAGAAGGGGCTACACCTTC.

The gene calls are TRBV18 and TRBJ1-3; D is uncertain. V lost 6 bases to trimming and J lost 1 base, with 13 bases between them. The CDR3 has 15 amino acids. CDR1 is KGHSH and CDR2 is LQKENI in the germline V gene. CDR3: CASSQSDASGNTIYF. CDR3 DNA sequence: TGTGCCAGCTCCCAGAGCGACGCTTCTGGAAACACCATATATTTT.

The chain carries TRBV7-8 and TRBJ1-5, with 7 bases aligning to TRBD1. The germline gives CDR1 SGHVS, CDR2 FQNEAQ. The CDR3 contains 19 residues. Trimming at V came to 6 bases and at J to 1 base, leaving 18 bases not matched to a gene. CDR3: CASSLDRVVGYGSNQPQHF. In nucleotides, the CDR3 is TGTGCCAGCAGTCTAGACAGGGTGGTGGGATATGGCAGCAATCAGCCCCAGCATTTT.

This chain uses TRBV7-2 with TRBJ1-2, with D perhaps TRBD1 (5 bases). Germline assignment: CDR1 SGHTA and CDR2 FQGNSA. This CDR3 is 16 amino acids long. V gave up 1 base and J gave up 0 bases, with 12 bases separating them. The DNA for the CDR3 is TGTGCCAGCAGCTTAGGTATTAGGGGCGCTAACTATGGCTACACCTTC. Protein sequence: CASSLGIRGANYGYTF. Together with reference TRBV7-2 and TRBJ1-2, the CDR3 gives the full variable domain: GAGVSQSPSNKVTEKGKDVELRCDPISGHTALYWYRQSLGQGLEFLIYFQGNSAPDKSGLPSDRFSAERTGGSVSTLTIQRTQQEDSAVYLCASSLGIRGANYGYTFGSGTRLTVV.

The chain uses TRBV27 and TRBJ1-1, with D maybe TRBD1 (6 bases). This CDR3 contains 14 residues. V gave up 3 bases and J gave up 1 base, with 9 bases separating them. Looked up from germline, CDR1 is MNHEY and CDR2 is SMNVEV (reference sequence). The CDR3 is CASSLVGQNTEAFF. The CDR3, as DNA: TGTGCCAGCAGTTTGGTGGGACAGAACACTGAAGCTTTCTTT.

A single count supports this clone. This chain joins TRBV2 and TRBJ2-3; D is perhaps TRBD2 (5 bases). The germline V gene has CDR1 SNHLY and CDR2 FYNNEI. The length of the CDR3 is 12 residues. With 7 bases removed from V and 5 bases from J, the gap between germline ends came to 10 bases. CDR3 sequence (DNA): TGTGCCAGCATGAGCGGTCTAGATACGCAGTATTTT. Its protein is CASMSGLDTQYF.

The genes are TRBV6-4 and TRBJ2-2; D unresolved. V was cut by 2 bases and J by 7 bases, with 11 bases left in between. Germline values: CDR1 MRHNA, CDR2 SNTAGT. There are 14 residues in the CDR3. The CDR3 loop is CASSDGIGGGELFF. Here the CDR3 DNA reads TGTGCCAGCAGTGACGGTATCGGTGGCGGGGAGCTGTTTTTT.

The chain has TRBV29-1 and TRBJ2-7, with TRBD1 matching over 7 bases. The CDR3 is made up of 13 amino acids. The J segment lost 7 bases and the V segment lost 6 bases, leaving 12 bases of the junction unmatched. Germline V gives CDR1 SQVTM, CDR2 ANQGSEA. CDR3 sequence (DNA): TGCAGCGTCGGACGACAGGGTTTGGGGGAGCAGTACTTC. Translating gives CSVGRQGLGEQYF.

The chain couples TRBV6-5 to TRBJ2-5; D uncertain. The germline V and J ends were trimmed by 2 bases and 7 bases, with 11 bases remaining between them. Germline CDR1 is MNHEY and CDR2 is SVGAGI. This CDR3 is built from 13 residues. CDR3 nucleotides: TGTGCCAGCAGTTACGCCCCTAGAGGGACCCAGTACTTC. It translates to CASSYAPRGTQYF.

The chain links TRBV10-3 to TRBJ1-2; 8 bases align to TRBD1. The V and J ends lost 10 bases and 3 bases, in that order; junction bases with no gene match: 10. Germline CDR1 is ENHRY and CDR2 is SYGVKD. This CDR3 is built from 14 residues. CDR3 loop: CATKDRAVHYGYTF. The CDR3 coding sequence is TGTGCCACTAAGGACAGGGCGGTTCACTATGGCTACACCTTC.

This clone has only one observation. This sequence joins TRBV12-5 and TRBJ1-5; D gene uncertain. Trimming left V 5 bases short and J 7 bases short, with 12 bases between. The CDR3 runs to 13 residues. The V gene's germline CDR1 is LGHNT and CDR2 FRNRAP. The DNA of the CDR3 is TGTGCTAGTGGTCCAATTACGGGGCAGCCCCAGCATTTT. It is translated as CASGPITGQPQHF.